The entry below describes one T cell receptor beta chain. Method: immunoSEQ multiplex PCR; TCRdb's copy keeps in-frame clones and lacks some. This repertoire shows about 70,000 clones, around 92% found once; its top ten account for 2.5% to 3.5%. The CDR3 consists of 16 residues. Trimming removed 4 bases from V and 1 base from J, with 11 bases in between. The germline gives CDR1 MGHRA, CDR2 YSYEKL. The sample belongs to a study of T cell changes during pregnancy in multiple sclerosis. This TCR was recovered from a female donor in good health, enrolled as a control in a pregnancy study. Sequenced here: CD8+ T cells from peripheral blood mononuclear cells, sampled in the third trimester of pregnancy. V is TRBV4-1 and J is TRBJ2-6; the D is unclear. CDR3 nucleotides: TGCGCCAGCAGCCCGAGAGGTGGATCTGGGGCCAACGTCCTGACTTTC. It yields the protein CASSPRGGSGANVLTF.